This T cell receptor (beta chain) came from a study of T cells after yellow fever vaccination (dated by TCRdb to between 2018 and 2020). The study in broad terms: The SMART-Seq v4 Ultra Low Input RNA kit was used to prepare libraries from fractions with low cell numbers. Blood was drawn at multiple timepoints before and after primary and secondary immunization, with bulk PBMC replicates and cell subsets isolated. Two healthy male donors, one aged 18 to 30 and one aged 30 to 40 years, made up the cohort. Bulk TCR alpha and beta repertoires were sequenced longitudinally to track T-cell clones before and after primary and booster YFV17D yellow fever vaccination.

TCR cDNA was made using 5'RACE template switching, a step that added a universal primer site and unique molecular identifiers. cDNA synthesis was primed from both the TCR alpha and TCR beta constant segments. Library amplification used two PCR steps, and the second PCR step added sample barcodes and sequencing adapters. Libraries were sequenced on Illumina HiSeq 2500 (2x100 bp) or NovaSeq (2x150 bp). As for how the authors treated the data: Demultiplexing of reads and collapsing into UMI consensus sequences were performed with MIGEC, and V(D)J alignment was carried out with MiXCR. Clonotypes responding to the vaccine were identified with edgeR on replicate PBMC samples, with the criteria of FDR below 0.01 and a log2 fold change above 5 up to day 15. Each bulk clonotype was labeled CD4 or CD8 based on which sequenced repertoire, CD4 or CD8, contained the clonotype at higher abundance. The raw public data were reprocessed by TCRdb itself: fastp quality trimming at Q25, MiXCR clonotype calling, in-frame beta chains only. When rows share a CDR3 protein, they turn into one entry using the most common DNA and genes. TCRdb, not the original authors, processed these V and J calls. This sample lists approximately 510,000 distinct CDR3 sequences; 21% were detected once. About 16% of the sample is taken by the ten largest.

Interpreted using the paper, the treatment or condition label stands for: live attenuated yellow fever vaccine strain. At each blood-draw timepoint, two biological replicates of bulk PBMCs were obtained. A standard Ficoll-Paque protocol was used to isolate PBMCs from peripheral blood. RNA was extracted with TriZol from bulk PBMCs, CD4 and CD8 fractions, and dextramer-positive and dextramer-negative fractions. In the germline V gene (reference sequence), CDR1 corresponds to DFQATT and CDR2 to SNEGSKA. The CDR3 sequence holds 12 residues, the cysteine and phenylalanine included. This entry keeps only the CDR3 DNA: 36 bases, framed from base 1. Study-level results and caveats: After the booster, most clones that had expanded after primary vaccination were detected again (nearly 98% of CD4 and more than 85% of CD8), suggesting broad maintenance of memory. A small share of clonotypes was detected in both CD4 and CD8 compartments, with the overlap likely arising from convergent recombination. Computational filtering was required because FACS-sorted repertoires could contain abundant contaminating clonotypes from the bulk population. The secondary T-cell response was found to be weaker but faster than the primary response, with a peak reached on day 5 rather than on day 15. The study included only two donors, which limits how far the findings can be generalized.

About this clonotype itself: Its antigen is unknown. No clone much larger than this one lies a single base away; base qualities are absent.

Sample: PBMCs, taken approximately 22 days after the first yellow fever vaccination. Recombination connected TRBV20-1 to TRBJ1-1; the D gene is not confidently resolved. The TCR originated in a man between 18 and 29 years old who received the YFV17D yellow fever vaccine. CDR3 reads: CRAQTGNTEAFF. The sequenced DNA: TGCAGGGCTCAGACCGGGAACACTGAAGCTTTCTTT.